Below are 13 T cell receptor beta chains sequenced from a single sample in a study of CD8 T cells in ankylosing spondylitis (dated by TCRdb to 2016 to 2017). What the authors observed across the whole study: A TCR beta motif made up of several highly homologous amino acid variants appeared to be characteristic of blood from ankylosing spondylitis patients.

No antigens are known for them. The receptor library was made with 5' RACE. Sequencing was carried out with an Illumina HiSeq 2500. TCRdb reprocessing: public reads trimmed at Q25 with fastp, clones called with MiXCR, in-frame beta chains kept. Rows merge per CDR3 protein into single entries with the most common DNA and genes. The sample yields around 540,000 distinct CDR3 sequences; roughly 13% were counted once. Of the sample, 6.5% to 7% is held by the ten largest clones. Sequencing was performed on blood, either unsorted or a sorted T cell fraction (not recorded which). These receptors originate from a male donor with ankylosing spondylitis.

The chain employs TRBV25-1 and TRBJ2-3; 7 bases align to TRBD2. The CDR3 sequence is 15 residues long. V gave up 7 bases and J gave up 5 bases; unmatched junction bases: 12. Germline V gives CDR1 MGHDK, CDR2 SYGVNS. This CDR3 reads CASTPQGIAGDTQYF. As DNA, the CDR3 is TGTGCCAGCACCCCCCAAGGGATAGCGGGAGATACGCAGTATTTT. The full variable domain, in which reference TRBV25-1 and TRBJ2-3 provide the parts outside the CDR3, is EADIYQTPRYLVIGTGKKITLECSQTMGHDKMYWYQQDPGMELHLIHYSYGVNSTEKGDLSSESTVSRIRTEHFPLTLESARPSHTSQYLCASTPQGIAGDTQYFGPGTRLTVL.

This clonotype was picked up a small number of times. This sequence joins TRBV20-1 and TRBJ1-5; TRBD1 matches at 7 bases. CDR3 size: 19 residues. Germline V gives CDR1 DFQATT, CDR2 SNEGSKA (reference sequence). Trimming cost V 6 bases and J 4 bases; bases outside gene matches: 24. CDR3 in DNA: TGCAGTGCAACCAGGACAGGAAGGGGTATTTCGCTGGGAAATCAGCCCCAGCATTTT. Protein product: CSATRTGRGISLGNQPQHF.

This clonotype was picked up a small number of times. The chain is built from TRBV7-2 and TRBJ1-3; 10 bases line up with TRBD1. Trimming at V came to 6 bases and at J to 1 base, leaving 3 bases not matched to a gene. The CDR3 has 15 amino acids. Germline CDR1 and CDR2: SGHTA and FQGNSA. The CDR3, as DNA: TGTGCCAGCAGACGGACAGGGGGTTCTGGAAACACCATATATTTT. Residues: CASRRTGGSGNTIYF.

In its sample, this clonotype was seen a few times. The CDR3 sequence is CASSLVIRENEKLFF. The CDR3, as DNA: TGTGCCAGCAGCTTAGTAATACGGGAAAATGAAAAACTGTTTTTT. The chain employs TRBV7-2 and TRBJ1-4; D is ambiguous. The CDR3 covers 15 residues. In germline, CDR1 is SGHTA, CDR2 FQGNSA. Trimming cost V 1 base and J 5 bases, with 11 bases left between them. The full variable domain, in which reference TRBV7-2 and TRBJ1-4 provide the parts outside the CDR3, is GAGVSQSPSNKVTEKGKDVELRCDPISGHTALYWYRQSLGQGLEFLIYFQGNSAPDKSGLPSDRFSAERTGGSVSTLTIQRTQQEDSAVYLCASSLVIRENEKLFFGSGTQLSVL.

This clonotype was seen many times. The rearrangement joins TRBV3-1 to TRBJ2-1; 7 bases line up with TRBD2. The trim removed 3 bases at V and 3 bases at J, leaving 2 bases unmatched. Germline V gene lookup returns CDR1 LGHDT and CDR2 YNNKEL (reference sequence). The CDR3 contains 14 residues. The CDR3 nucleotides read TGTGCCAGCAGCCACGGGACTAACTACAATGAGCAGTTCTTC. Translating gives CASSHGTNYNEQFF.

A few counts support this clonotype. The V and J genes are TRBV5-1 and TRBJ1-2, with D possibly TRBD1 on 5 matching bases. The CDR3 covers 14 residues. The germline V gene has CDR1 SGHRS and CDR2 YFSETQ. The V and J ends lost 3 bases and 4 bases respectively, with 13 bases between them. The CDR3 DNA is TGCGCCAGCAGCTGGGGATCAGGGACCTATGGCTACACCTTC. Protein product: CASSWGSGTYGYTF.

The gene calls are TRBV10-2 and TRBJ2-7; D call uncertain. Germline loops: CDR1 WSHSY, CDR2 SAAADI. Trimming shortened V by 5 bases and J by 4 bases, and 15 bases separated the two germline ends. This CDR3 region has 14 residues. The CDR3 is CASSLRQAPYEQYF. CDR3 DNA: TGCGCCAGCAGTCTCCGCCAGGCACCTTACGAGCAGTACTTC.

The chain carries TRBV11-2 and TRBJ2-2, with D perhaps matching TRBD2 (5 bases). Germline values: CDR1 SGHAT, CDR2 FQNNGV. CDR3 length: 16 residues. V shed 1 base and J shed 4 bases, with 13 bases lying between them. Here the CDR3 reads CASSLGRTSGTGELFF. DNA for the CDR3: TGTGCCAGCAGCTTAGGGAGGACCTCGGGCACCGGGGAGCTGTTTTTT.

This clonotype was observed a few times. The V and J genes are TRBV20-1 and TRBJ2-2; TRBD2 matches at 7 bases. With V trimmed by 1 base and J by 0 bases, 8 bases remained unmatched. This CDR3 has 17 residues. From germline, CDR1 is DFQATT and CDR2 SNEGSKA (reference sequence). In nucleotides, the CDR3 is TGCAGTGCTAGAGGAGGTGCGGGAGTAACGAACACCGGGGAGCTGTTTTTT. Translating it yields CSARGGAGVTNTGELFF.

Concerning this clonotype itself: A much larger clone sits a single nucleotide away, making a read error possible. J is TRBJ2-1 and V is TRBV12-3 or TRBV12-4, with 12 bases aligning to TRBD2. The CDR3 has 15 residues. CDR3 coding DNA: TGTGCCAGCAGACTAGCGGGAGGCCTCTACAATGAGCAGCTCTTC. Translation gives CASRLAGGLYNEQLF.

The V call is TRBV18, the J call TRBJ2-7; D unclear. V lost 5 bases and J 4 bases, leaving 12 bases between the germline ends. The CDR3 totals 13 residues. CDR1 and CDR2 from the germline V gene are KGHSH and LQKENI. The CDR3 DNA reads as TGTGCCAGCTCAGCGGACGGAACTTACGAGCAGTACGTC. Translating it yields CASSADGTYEQYV.

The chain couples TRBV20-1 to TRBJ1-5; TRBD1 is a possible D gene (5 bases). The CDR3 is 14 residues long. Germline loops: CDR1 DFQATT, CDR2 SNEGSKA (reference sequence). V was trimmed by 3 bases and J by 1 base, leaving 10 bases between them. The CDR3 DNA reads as TGCAGTGCTAGGACGGGGGGAAGCAATCAGCCCCAGCATTTT. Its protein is CSARTGGSNQPQHF.

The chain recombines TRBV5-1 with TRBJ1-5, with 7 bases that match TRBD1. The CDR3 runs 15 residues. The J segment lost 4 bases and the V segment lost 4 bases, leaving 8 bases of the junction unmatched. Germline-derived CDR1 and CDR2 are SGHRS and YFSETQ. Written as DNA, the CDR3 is TGCGCCAGCAGCGCTCAAGGGACAGCTAATCAGCCCCAGCATTTT. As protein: CASSAQGTANQPQHF.